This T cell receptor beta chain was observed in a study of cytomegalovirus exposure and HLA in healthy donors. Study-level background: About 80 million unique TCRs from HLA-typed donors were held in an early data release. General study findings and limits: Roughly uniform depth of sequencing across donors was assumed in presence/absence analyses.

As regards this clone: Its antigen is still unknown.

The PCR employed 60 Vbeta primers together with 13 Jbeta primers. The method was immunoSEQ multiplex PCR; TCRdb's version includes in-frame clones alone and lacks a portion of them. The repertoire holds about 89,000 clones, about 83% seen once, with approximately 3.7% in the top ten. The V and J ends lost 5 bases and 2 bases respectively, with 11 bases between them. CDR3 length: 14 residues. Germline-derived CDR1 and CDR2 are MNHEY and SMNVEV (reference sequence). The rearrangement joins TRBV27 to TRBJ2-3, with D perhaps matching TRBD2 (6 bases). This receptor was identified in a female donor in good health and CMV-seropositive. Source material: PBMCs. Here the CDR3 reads CASSPRGYTDTQYF. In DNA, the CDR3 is TGTGCCAGCAGTCCCCGGGGGTACACAGATACGCAGTATTTT.